Shown below are 24 T cell receptor beta chains from a single sample sequenced in a study of blood T cells in healthy people across ages. Using a J-beta primer mix together with a sample-barcoded 5' primer, a second PCR was run for about 7 to 12 cycles. TCRdb ran MiXCR on the 5' RACE reads and lists one entry per CDR3 protein. The top ten hold 7.9% of the sample, which has some 1.4 million distinct CDR3 sequences, 42% seen once. The sample comprised blood. The receptors here all came from a young woman in good health.

The chain uses TRBV27 and TRBJ2-5; D remains unclear. V was trimmed by 5 bases and J by 4 bases, leaving 17 bases between them. CDR3 size: 15 residues. Germline V gives CDR1 MNHEY, CDR2 SMNVEV (reference sequence). CDR3 in amino acids: CASSMNGQFRETQYF. The CDR3 region has the DNA TGTGCCAGCAGTATGAACGGCCAGTTTCGAGAGACCCAGTACTTC.

The chain is built from TRBV2 and TRBJ2-1; TRBD1 agrees at 10 bases. Per the germline V gene, CDR1 is SNHLY and CDR2 is FYNNEI. The CDR3 length is 15 residues. V was clipped by 5 bases and J by 6 bases; unmatched bases: 7. The CDR3 loop is CASSRQGAFVNEQFF. The DNA for the CDR3 is TGTGCCAGCAGTCGACAGGGGGCGTTCGTCAATGAGCAGTTCTTC.

This clonotype was recorded a few times. This CDR3 is CASTETGGGINEQFF. Written as DNA, the CDR3 is TGTGCCAGCACCGAGACAGGGGGAGGGATCAATGAGCAGTTCTTC. The chain couples TRBV6-5 to TRBJ2-1; 9 nucleotides agree with TRBD1. From germline, CDR1 is MNHEY and CDR2 SVGAGI. Trimming cost V 7 bases and J 6 bases; bases outside gene matches: 10. The CDR3 is 15 residues long.

This clonotype was found many times. The CDR3 region has the DNA TGTGCCAGCAGCTTAGCGGGAGGGAACTACGAGCAGTACTTC. It is translated as CASSLAGGNYEQYF. This rearrangement joins TRBV7-2 to TRBJ2-7; 7 nucleotides match TRBD2. This CDR3 is 14 amino acids long. From germline, CDR1 is SGHTA and CDR2 FQGNSA. Trimming removed 0 bases from V and 3 bases from J; junction bases left unmatched: 2.

V and J are TRBV2 and TRBJ2-3; no clear D. This CDR3 region has 15 residues. The germline CDR1 and CDR2 sequences are SNHLY and FYNNEI. Between the trimmed V and J ends, which lost 6 bases and 2 bases, there was a span of 15 bases. DNA for the CDR3: TGTGCCAGCAGGGGCGCTACTACCTTCACAGATACGCAGTATTTT. As protein: CASRGATTFTDTQYF.

This clonotype was detected only a few times. The J gene is TRBJ1-6, the V gene TRBV10-3; 8 nucleotides align to TRBD1. The CDR3 is 13 residues long. The V and J ends lost 7 bases and 5 bases, in that order; junction bases with no gene match: 1. From germline, CDR1 is ENHRY and CDR2 SYGVKD. CDR3 amino acids: CAIKGQDNSPLHF. The CDR3 DNA follows: TGTGCCATCAAGGGACAGGATAATTCACCCCTCCACTTT.

This clonotype was observed at least ten times. This chain connects TRBV10-3 to TRBJ2-7; D not certain. The CDR3 spans 13 residues. Germline-derived CDR1 and CDR2 are ENHRY and SYGVKD. The V end lost 3 bases, the J end lost 0 bases, and 6 bases lay between the germline ends. The CDR3 loop is CAISDLDSYEQYF. CDR3 in DNA: TGTGCCATCAGTGACCTAGACTCCTACGAGCAGTACTTC.

This clonotype appeared a few times. The chain joins TRBV7-2 to TRBJ1-6; 8 bases line up with TRBD1. CDR1 and CDR2 from the germline V gene are SGHTA and FQGNSA. The J segment lost 10 bases and the V segment lost 1 base, leaving 6 bases of the junction unmatched. The CDR3 has 15 residues. CDR3: CASSLGVTGDSPLHF. In DNA form, the CDR3 reads TGTGCCAGCAGCTTAGGTGTGACAGGGGACTCACCCCTCCACTTT.

The rearrangement links TRBV20-1 to TRBJ2-1; D unclear. The end of the DNA fits TRBJ2-7 better, so the J call may be wrong. In germline, CDR1 is DFQATT, CDR2 SNEGSKA (reference sequence). The CDR3 is made up of 18 amino acids. The CDR3, as DNA: TGCAGTGCTACCCCTCGAAATCCTATGAGGTGGTCCTACAATGAGCAGTACTTC. As protein: CSATPRNPMRWSYNEQYF.

On this clonotype itself: The germline gene is not matched at one end of the junction; a read error may be the cause. This chain joins TRBV7-9 and TRBJ2-4, with 8 bases lining up with TRBD1. The J call is uncertain, as TRBJ2-7 better fits the DNA end. This CDR3 region has 16 residues. CDR1 SEHNR and CDR2 FQNEAQ come from the germline V gene (reference sequence). CDR3 in DNA: TGTGCCGGCAGTCCGAAGAGTGGGACAGGTAACTACGAGCAGTACTTC. Amino acids: CAGSPKSGTGNYEQYF.

This clonotype was detected a few times. V usage is TRBV4-1 and J usage is TRBJ2-7; 9 bases align to TRBD1. This CDR3 contains 16 residues. The germline CDR1 and CDR2 sequences are MGHRA and YSYEKL. The trim removed 4 bases at V and 4 bases at J, leaving 11 bases unmatched. CDR3 in amino acids: CASSPIPGQGLYEQYF. The CDR3 DNA is TGCGCCAGCAGCCCTATCCCGGGACAGGGTTTGTACGAGCAGTACTTC.

Comment on this clonotype: This may stem from a read error, because a much larger clone lies one nucleotide away. V and J are TRBV10-3 and TRBJ2-5; 10 bases are shared with TRBD2. With 7 bases clipped from V and 11 bases from J, the junction kept 16 bases outside the gene matches. CDR3 length: 15 amino acids. Germline CDR1 and CDR2: ENHRY and SYGVKD. The CDR3 nucleotides are TGTGCCATCAAATCCAGCGGGGGGGATTACAATGAGCAGTACTTC. It codes for CAIKSSGGDYNEQYF.

This chain's CDR3 is CASRGGTGRLYEQFF. The DNA for the CDR3 is TGTGCCAGCAGAGGAGGGACAGGGCGGTTGTATGAGCAGTTCTTC. V gene TRBV2 combines with J gene TRBJ2-1, with TRBD1 matching over 9 bases. This CDR3 spans 15 amino acids. V gave up 6 bases and J gave up 8 bases; unmatched junction bases: 11. CDR1 and CDR2 (germline): SNHLY, FYNNEI.

This chain connects TRBV5-4 to TRBJ1-1, with D possibly matching TRBD1 (6 bases). The ends were cut back, 4 bases at V and 5 bases at J, with 12 bases in the middle. Per the germline V gene, CDR1 is SGHNT and CDR2 is YYREEE (reference sequence). This CDR3 comprises 13 residues. CDR3 coding DNA: TGTGCCAGCAGCAGGGGGTTGAGTACTGAAGCTTTCTTT. Translated: CASSRGLSTEAFF. The variable domain in full, completed from reference TRBV5-4 and TRBJ1-1, reads ETGVTQSPTHLIKTRGQQVTLRCSSQSGHNTVSWYQQALGQGPQFIFQYYREEENGRGNFPPRFSGLQFPNYSSELNVNALELDDSALYLCASSRGLSTEAFFGQGTRLTVV.

The chain combines TRBV2 with TRBJ2-5, with D possibly TRBD1 on 6 matching bases. The length of the CDR3 is 10 residues. Germline V gene lookup returns CDR1 SNHLY and CDR2 FYNNEI. The V end was cut by 6 bases, the J end by 12 bases, with 11 bases between. The CDR3 reads CASRDSRKYF. In DNA, the CDR3 is TGTGCCAGCAGGGACAGTCGCAAGTACTTC.

This clonotype was seen a handful of times. As DNA, the CDR3 is TGTGCCAGCTCATCCGGAGGGGGGCTGGAGACCCAGTACTTC. This encodes CASSSGGGLETQYF. This chain links TRBV18 with TRBJ2-5; either TRBD1 or TRBD2 may fit D (6 bases each). Germline loops: CDR1 KGHSH, CDR2 LQKENI. V lost 5 bases, J lost 5 bases, and 15 bases lay in between. The CDR3 runs 14 residues.

This clonotype was counted ten times or more. This chain uses TRBV11-2 with TRBJ2-7, with unresolved D. Trimming shortened V by 3 bases and J by 7 bases, and 10 bases separated the two germline ends. CDR3 length equals 12 residues. Germline CDR1 reads SGHAT; CDR2 reads FQNNGV. In DNA form, the CDR3 reads TGTGCCAGCAGCTTGCGGTTTGGAGAGCAGTACTTC. This gives the protein CASSLRFGEQYF.

V gene TRBV2 combines with J gene TRBJ1-3, with TRBD1 as a possible D gene (6 bases). V was clipped by 7 bases and J by 0 bases, with 10 bases between them. The CDR3 spans 14 residues. From germline, CDR1 is SNHLY and CDR2 FYNNEI. The CDR3 DNA reads TGTGCCAGCATGCAGGGACACTCTGGAAACACCATATATTTT. Translating gives CASMQGHSGNTIYF.

The genes are TRBV27 and TRBJ2-7; D not resolved. The CDR3 has 15 amino acids. The germline CDR1 and CDR2 sequences are MNHEY and SMNVEV (reference sequence). The germline V and J ends were trimmed by 2 bases and 3 bases, with 14 bases remaining between them. The CDR3 reads CASSLLIGPGYEQYF. CDR3 bases: TGTGCCAGCAGTTTACTAATAGGGCCCGGCTACGAGCAGTACTTC.

The rearrangement joins TRBV5-1 to TRBJ2-2; D is undetermined. V lost 4 bases and J 3 bases, leaving 10 bases between the germline ends. The CDR3 covers 14 residues. Germline V gives CDR1 SGHRS, CDR2 YFSETQ. CDR3 residues: CASSPRWDTGELFF. CDR3 DNA sequence: TGCGCCAGCAGCCCCCGGTGGGACACCGGGGAGCTGTTTTTT.

The V call is TRBV15, the J call TRBJ1-5, with a possible D match to TRBD1 (5 bases). The CDR3 totals 15 residues. The V gene's germline CDR1 is LNHNV and CDR2 YYDKDF (reference sequence). The germline V and J ends were trimmed by 4 bases and 4 bases, with 14 bases remaining between them. The DNA of the CDR3 is TGTGCCACCAGCACAGGGCCCGGGGGGAATCAGCCCCAGCATTTT. This codes for CATSTGPGGNQPQHF.

This chain uses TRBV12-3 or TRBV12-4 with TRBJ2-3, with 15 positions matching TRBD2. Unmatched junction bases numbered 3, after V lost 3 bases and J lost 2 bases. CDR3 length: 17 residues. In nucleotides, the CDR3 is TGTGCCAGCAGTTTTAGGACTAGCGGGGGGGACACAGATACGCAGTATTTT. This sequence encodes CASSFRTSGGDTDTQYF.

The V and J genes are TRBV11-2 and TRBJ2-7; D is possibly TRBD2 (7 bases). V was shortened by 8 bases and J by 0 bases, with 14 bases between the two germline ends. The CDR3 runs 14 residues. Germline V gives CDR1 SGHAT, CDR2 FQNNGV. CDR3 loop: CASARGGASYEQYF. The CDR3 DNA is TGTGCCAGCGCTAGGGGGGGAGCCTCCTACGAGCAGTACTTC.

In the case of this clonotype: Just one base apart from a much larger clone, this may be a read error. V usage is TRBV4-1 and J usage is TRBJ2-1; 12 positions match TRBD2. Trimming removed 4 bases from V and 9 bases from J; junction bases left unmatched: 4. Germline V CDR1 and CDR2: MGHRA, YSYEKL. This CDR3 is 14 amino acids long. The CDR3 DNA reads TGCGCCAGCAGCCTCCTAGCGGGAGGGCGTGAGCAGTTCTTC. It encodes CASSLLAGGREQFF.